The T cell receptor (beta chain) under discussion was sequenced for a study of metastatic and nonmetastatic thyroid tumors. Study context: Blood and tumor or nodule tissue repertoires from malignant and benign thyroid patients were compared. Whole-study results and caveats: For both blood and tumor, malignant thyroid tumors reportedly showed significantly higher TCR beta diversity than benign nodules did.

Authors' data handling: Built for papillary thyroid cancer, a distant-metastasis classifier drew on CDR3 differences across clinicopathological groups. With MiXCR, TCRdb reprocessed the PCR reads. None of the V and J calls come from the authors' own analysis; TCRdb made them. The sample shows tens of thousands of clones, about a fifth of them seen only once. Nobody among the patients had been given any treatment before thyroid surgery. V lost 3 bases to trimming and J lost 4 bases, with 22 bases between them. The CDR3 contains 18 residues. Germline CDR1 is LGHDT and CDR2 is YNNKEL (reference sequence). In regard to this clone: The antigen remains undetermined.

The specimen was blood. The V and J genes are TRBV3-1 and TRBJ2-1; tentatively, D is TRBD1 (6 bases). This clonotype was obtained from a female donor with papillary thyroid cancer or a benign thyroid nodule (not recorded which). Some clones in this sample may be carry-over from other donors' samples. The CDR3 DNA reads TGTGCCAGCAGCCACGCGTCCAGGGGACATACTTTATACAATGAGCAGTTCTTC. Translating it yields CASSHASRGHTLYNEQFF.